A selection of T cell receptor beta chains follows, all from one sample in a study of siplizumab effects on memory and regulatory T cells. TCRdb's copy holds only in-frame clones and misses some; the assay was immunoSEQ multiplex PCR. The table includes 100,000 or so clones, about 91% detected once. The specimen sequenced was Tregs sorted from blood. Source of these receptors: a human donor in good health. Each CDR3 is given with its conserved first and last residue. D genes are given only for firm matches. Only part of the rows carry a size: once, few, many, or a class if the clone is expanded.

>TRBV4-2|-|-|TRBJ1-5
CASSQGGKGNQPQHF
TGTGCCAGCAGCCAAGGGGGTAAGGGCAATCAGCCCCAGCATTTT
>TRBV7-2|-|-|TRBJ2-7
CASSDSRAGPLEQYF
TGTGCCAGCAGCGACTCCCGGGCGGGCCCCCTCGAGCAGTACTTC
>TRBV2|-|TRBD2|TRBJ2-7
CASSGLLAGLSYEQYF
TGTGCCAGCAGTGGCCTCCTAGCGGGCCTCTCCTACGAGCAGTACTTC
>TRBV5-1|-|TRBD1|TRBJ2-5
CASSLGTGIKTQYF
TGCGCCAGCAGCTTGGGGACAGGGATCAAGACCCAGTACTTC
>TRBV7-2|-|-|TRBJ2-7
CASSLSSRPGEQYF
TGTGCCAGCAGCTTAAGTTCCAGACCGGGCGAGCAGTACTTC
>TRBV4-1|-|-|TRBJ1-5
CASSQDILGRASNQPQHF
TGCGCCAGCAGCCAAGATATTTTAGGCAGGGCCTCTAATCAGCCCCAGCATTTT
>TRBV7-3|-|TRBD2|TRBJ2-1
CASSFTSGSSEQFF
TGTGCCAGCAGCTTTACTAGCGGGAGTAGTGAGCAGTTCTTC
>TRBV5-6|-|TRBD1|TRBJ1-4
CASSHRDSHEKLFF
TGTGCCAGCAGCCACAGGGACAGCCATGAAAAACTGTTTTTT
>TRBV28|-|TRBD1|TRBJ1-2
CASSLGTGGADYGYTF
TGTGCCAGCAGTCTTGGGACAGGGGGCGCAGACTATGGCTACACCTTC
>TRBV5-1|-|TRBD1|TRBJ2-6
CASSSGTGAGANVLTF
TGCGCCAGCAGCTCCGGGACAGGGGCTGGGGCCAACGTCCTGACTTTC
>TRBV5-4|-|TRBD2|TRBJ2-1
CASSSQLATDEQFF
TGTGCCAGCAGTTCCCAACTAGCGACCGATGAGCAGTTCTTC
>TRBV28|-|-|TRBJ2-3
CASSSTEALGITDTQYF
TGTGCCAGCAGTTCGACGGAAGCCTTGGGTATCACAGATACGCAGTATTTT
>TRBV5-6|once|-|TRBJ2-6
CASSLEVSGANVLTF
TGTGCCAGCAGCTTGGAAGTCTCTGGGGCCAACGTCCTGACTTTC
>TRBV6-5|-|-|TRBJ2-1
CARLTSVTYNEQFF
TGTGCCAGACTAACCAGTGTCACCTACAATGAGCAGTTCTTC
>TRBV2|-|TRBD1|TRBJ2-3
CAREPRDRGTDTQYF
TGTGCCAGAGAGCCCCGGGACAGGGGAACAGATACGCAGTATTTT
>TRBV5-1|-|TRBD2|TRBJ2-3
CASSRLAGAGTDTQYF
TGCGCCAGCAGCCGGTTAGCGGGAGCCGGCACAGATACGCAGTATTTT
>TRBV29-1|-|-|TRBJ2-5
CSGTDSPASQETQYF
TGCAGCGGAACGGACAGCCCGGCTTCCCAAGAGACCCAGTACTTC
>TRBV10-3|-|-|TRBJ2-3
CAISAGTDTQYF
TGTGCCATCAGCGCGGGCACAGATACGCAGTATTTT
>TRBV4-1|-|TRBD2|TRBJ2-1
CASSQDSGLANYNEQFF
TGCGCCAGCAGCCAAGACTCGGGACTAGCGAACTACAATGAGCAGTTCTTC
>TRBV9|-|TRBD1|TRBJ2-1
CASSPTGNHEQFF
TGTGCCAGCAGCCCGACAGGGAACCATGAGCAGTTCTTC
>TRBV27|-|-|TRBJ2-3
CASSPSYRGTSTDTQYF
TGTGCCAGCAGTCCCTCATATAGGGGGACTAGCACAGATACGCAGTATTTT
>TRBV28|-|TRBD1|TRBJ2-5
CASGRDRGRETQYF
TGTGCCAGCGGGCGGGACAGGGGGCGGGAGACCCAGTACTTC
>TRBV14|many|-|TRBJ2-5
CASSQSAVTQYF
TGTGCCAGCAGCCAATCTGCCGTGACCCAGTACTTC
>TRBV19|-|TRBD1|TRBJ2-7
CASSRQGGGWEQYF
TGTGCCAGTAGTCGACAGGGTGGGGGTTGGGAGCAGTACTTC
>TRBV28|once|-|TRBJ2-7
CASSRGPGSYEQYF
TGTGCCAGCAGCCGGGGGCCAGGGAGCTACGAGCAGTACTTC
>TRBV28|-|TRBD1|TRBJ1-5
CASSLTGGNQPQHF
TGTGCCAGCAGTCTGACAGGGGGGAACCAGCCCCAGCATTTT
>TRBV28|-|TRBD2|TRBJ2-7
CASSSRDSGSWNEQYF
TGTGCCAGCAGTTCCCGAGATAGCGGGAGCTGGAACGAGCAGTACTTC
>TRBV19|-|-|TRBJ2-5
CASSIPQAQETQYF
TGTGCCAGTAGTATCCCCCAAGCCCAAGAGACCCAGTACTTC
>TRBV7-9|-|-|TRBJ1-4
CASSPGNSNEKLFF
TGTGCCAGCAGTCCCGGGAATTCTAATGAAAAACTGTTTTTT
>TRBV7-9|-|TRBD1|TRBJ2-6
CASSLGMGTGGSGANVLTF
TGTGCCAGCAGCCTAGGGATGGGGACAGGGGGTTCTGGGGCCAACGTCCTGACTTTC
>TRBV10-2|-|TRBD2|TRBJ2-3
CASRYGRLAGTDTQYF
TGCGCCAGCAGGTACGGTCGACTAGCGGGCACAGATACGCAGTATTTT
>TRBV7-9|-|-|TRBJ2-7
CASSLASDEQYF
TGTGCCAGCAGCTTAGCTTCCGACGAGCAGTACTTC
>TRBV4-2|-|TRBD2|TRBJ2-7
CASSQDGLGIGEQYF
TGTGCCAGCAGCCAAGACGGACTAGGAATCGGCGAGCAGTACTTC